The sample holds one count of the clone carrying this T cell receptor beta chain. Its antigen is unidentified. TCRdb independently ran MiXCR on the 5' RACE reads; one entry per CDR3 protein. The sample lists a few hundred thousand distinct CDR3 sequences, 19% seen once, with around an eighth in the top ten. This specimen comes from a study of T cells after yellow fever vaccination. Study in general: With SMART-Seq v4 Ultra Low Input, the fractions containing low cell numbers were prepared. The study's findings and limits: In post-booster samples, most primary-vaccination clones reappeared (about 95% CD4, over 70% CD8). The CD4 and CD8 compartments had a small share of their clonotypes in common.

The CDR3 runs 13 residues. V dropped 6 bases and J dropped 5 bases, with 14 bases sitting between them. CDR1 is DFQATT, CDR2 SNEGSKA, per germline (reference sequence). The rearrangement uses TRBV20-1 and TRBJ1-5; perhaps TRBD1 as D (5 bases). The sequences come from PBMCs, collected 15 days after the yellow fever booster vaccination. The TCR originated in a man aged 30 to 45 who received the YFV17D yellow fever vaccine. CDR3 sequence reads: CSASLDRHQPQHF. In nucleotides, the CDR3 is TGCAGTGCAAGTCTAGACAGACATCAGCCCCAGCATTTT.